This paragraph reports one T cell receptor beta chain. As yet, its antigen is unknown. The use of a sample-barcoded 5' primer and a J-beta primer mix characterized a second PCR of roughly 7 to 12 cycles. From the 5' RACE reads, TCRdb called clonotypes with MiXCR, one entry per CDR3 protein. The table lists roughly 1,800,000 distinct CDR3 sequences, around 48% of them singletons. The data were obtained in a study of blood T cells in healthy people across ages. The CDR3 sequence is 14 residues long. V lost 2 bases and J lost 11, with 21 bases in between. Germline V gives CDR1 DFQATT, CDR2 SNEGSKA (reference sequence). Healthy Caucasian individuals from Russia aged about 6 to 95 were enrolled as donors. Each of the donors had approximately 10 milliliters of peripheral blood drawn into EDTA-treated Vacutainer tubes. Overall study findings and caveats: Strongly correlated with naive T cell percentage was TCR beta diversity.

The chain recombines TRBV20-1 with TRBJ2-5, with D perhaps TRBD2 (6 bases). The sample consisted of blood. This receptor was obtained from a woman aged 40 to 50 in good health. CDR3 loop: CSARSRTTHNEQYF. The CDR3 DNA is TGCAGTGCTAGATCCCGGACTACCCATAATGAGCAGTACTTC.